This TCR beta chain was documented in a study of glioma-infiltrating T cells after dendritic cell vaccination. CDR1 and CDR2 (germline): MDHEN, SYDVKM. Germline trimming cut 8 bases from V and 7 bases from J; bases unmatched to any gene: 11. The CDR3 runs to 14 residues. The primer mix had 60 V beta and 13 J beta primers. TCRdb keeps only in-frame clones here, not all; method: immunoSEQ multiplex PCR. The sample shows tens of thousands of clones, about 88% of them seen only once. Time point noted: after dendritic cell vaccination, including at tumor progression/relapse. The sequence was obtained from a human donor with glioblastoma. Sample: blood, taken after dendritic cell vaccination. The rearrangement joins TRBV28 to TRBJ2-1; 7 bases fit TRBD2. The CDR3 region has the DNA TGTGCCAGCGCCCGGGGCGGGAGTGTAAATGAGCAGTTCTTC. Protein: CASARGGSVNEQFF.